This TCR beta chain was found in a study of shared clonotypes between healthy human individuals. Notes on this clone: The antigen remains unidentified.

Method: immunoSEQ multiplex PCR; TCRdb's copy keeps in-frame clones and lacks some. Of about 1.1 million clones in the sample, about 72% were seen once. Broader study findings: Roughly 4.6% of naive CD4 clonotypes were common to a handful of donors.

The sequence was obtained from a man between 18 and 35 years old in good health. Some clones in this sample may be carry-over from other donors' samples. Sequenced input: memory CD4+ T cells from PBMCs. Subset specified: CD45RA-negative fraction.

The CDR3, as DNA: TGTGCCAGCAGCTTAGGGACGGAGTACGAGCAGTACTTC. It specifies CASSLGTEYEQYF. The chain is built from TRBV7-6 and TRBJ2-7; D gene ambiguous. Germline loops: CDR1 SGHVS, CDR2 FNYEAQ. V shed 1 base and J shed 4 bases, with 8 bases lying between them. The length of the CDR3 is 13 residues. Filled out from reference TRBV7-6 and TRBJ2-7, the complete variable domain reads GAGVSQSPRYKVTKRGQDVALRCDPISGHVSLYWYRQALGQGPEFLTYFNYEAQQDKSGLPNDRFSAERPEGSISTLTIQRTEQRDSAMYRCASSLGTEYEQYFGPGTRLTVT.